The text below deals with one T cell receptor (beta chain). This clonotype occurred a few times. The antigen it binds to is not known. No base-level quality is on record; no much larger clone is a single base apart. The data are from a study of CD8 T cells in ankylosing spondylitis (dated 2017 in TCRdb). For the wider study: T cell receptor beta repertoires were profiled in healthy donors and ankylosing spondylitis patients so that disease-linked TCR variants could be found. The full study cohort comprised roughly 24 ankylosing spondylitis patients and approximately 100 healthy donors. Peripheral blood was sampled, and synovial fluid was additionally collected from ankylosing spondylitis patients. On the study overall, not on this receptor specifically: The disease-linked clones were reported as significantly enriched in matched synovial fluid samples from ankylosing spondylitis patients. A CD8+ phenotype was shown by the disease-linked clones, which were found at relatively low frequencies in peripheral blood. Blood from ankylosing spondylitis patients appeared to be characterized by a TCR beta motif made up of under ten highly homologous amino acid variants. Some of the motif variants had been reported before in the synovial fluid and blood of reactive arthritis patients, a finding that suggests common disease-initiation mechanisms.

V is cut by 0 bases and J by 7 bases, and the space between the germline ends is 16 bases. According to the germline V gene, CDR1 reads MRHNA and CDR2 reads SNTAGT. From cysteine to phenylalanine, the CDR3 is 16 amino acids long. The DNA shown is the 48-base CDR3, in frame from base 1. Sequencing instrument: Illumina HiSeq 2500. Quantitative 5'-RACE with molecular barcodes was used to prepare TCR beta libraries. The paper's processing steps were these. A new computational method, built on a probabilistic model of VDJ rearrangement, was used to identify disease-linked TCR variants. Using fastp at Q25 and MiXCR, TCRdb reprocessed the public reads and kept productive beta chains. Each CDR3 protein gets just one entry, which takes the most common genes and DNA from the rows behind it. TCRdb, rather than the study authors, made the V and J calls. The sample records 300,000 to 350,000 distinct CDR3 sequences, roughly 20% of which are singletons. The ten largest clones add up to 3.5% of the sample.

Recombination linked TRBV6-4 to TRBJ2-1, with TRBD1 tentatively as D gene (6 bases match). The source of this sequence is a female donor with ankylosing spondylitis or in good health (not recorded which). Sequencing input: blood, either unsorted or a sorted T cell fraction (not recorded which). CDR3 reads: CASSDSSAQGINEQFF. The nucleotides read TGTGCCAGCAGTGACTCTTCGGCACAGGGAATTAATGAGCAGTTCTTC.